Presented here are 2 T cell receptor beta chains from one specimen sequenced in a study of T cell clones after liver transplantation. Profiled with immunoSEQ multiplex PCR; TCRdb holds only in-frame clones, not every one. This table holds roughly 80,000 clones, 70% to 90% found once. The starting material was CD4+ T cells from blood, obtained at the 22-month timepoint. The source of these receptors is a human patient who received a liver transplant. The graft donor may have contributed some T cells.

This chain connects TRBV9 to TRBJ2-3; 10 bases agree with TRBD2. V lost 4 bases and J lost 5; bases outside the gene matches: 7. The CDR3 loop spans 15 amino acids. CDR1 and CDR2 (germline): SGDLS, YYNGEE. CDR3 region: CASSTLAGAVDTQYF. Written as DNA, the CDR3 is TGTGCCAGCAGCACCCTAGCGGGAGCAGTAGATACGCAGTATTTT. Using reference TRBV9 and TRBJ2-3 for the parts outside the CDR3, the full variable domain is DSGVTQTPKHLITATGQRVTLRCSPRSGDLSVYWYQQSLDQGLQFLIQYYNGEERAKGNILERFSAQQFPDLHSELNLSSLELGDSALYFCASSTLAGAVDTQYFGPGTRLTVL.

This clone was found once. The chain links TRBV20-1 to TRBJ2-2; no firm D call. Germline V CDR1 and CDR2: DFQATT, SNEGSKA (reference sequence). The CDR3 covers 11 residues. V was clipped by 7 bases and J by 7 bases, with 10 bases between them. The CDR3 sequence is CSVNIFGELFF. CDR3 nucleotide sequence: TGCAGTGTAAACATATTCGGGGAGCTGTTTTTT.